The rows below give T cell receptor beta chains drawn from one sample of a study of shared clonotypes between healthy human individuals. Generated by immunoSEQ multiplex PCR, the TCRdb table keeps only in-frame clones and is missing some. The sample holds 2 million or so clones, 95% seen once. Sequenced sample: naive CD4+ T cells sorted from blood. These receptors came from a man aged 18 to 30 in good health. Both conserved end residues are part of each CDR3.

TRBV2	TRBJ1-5	CASSGLNSNQPQHF
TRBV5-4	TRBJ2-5	CASSLEPREETQYF
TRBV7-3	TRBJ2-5	CASSPGAGEQETQYF
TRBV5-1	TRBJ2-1	CASSLGLAAGEQFF
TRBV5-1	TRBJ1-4	CAGSSDGYNEKLFF
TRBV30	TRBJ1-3	CAWSGSGNTIYF
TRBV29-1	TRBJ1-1	CSVVVMVTEAFF
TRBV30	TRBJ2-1	CAWSDPNEQFF
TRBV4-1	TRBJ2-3	CASSQLGLAADTQYF
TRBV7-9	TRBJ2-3	CASSFTGYATDTQYF
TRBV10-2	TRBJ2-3	CASSESLQTDTQYF
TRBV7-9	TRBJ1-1	CASSLLARGPSTEAFF
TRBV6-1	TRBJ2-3	CASSERSESTDTQYF